This T cell receptor beta chain was recorded in a study of regulatory T cells in long-lasting Graves disease. Building of the TCR beta libraries involved iRepertoire HTBI primers and Arm-PCR of CDR3 regions. TCRdb analysed the multiplex PCR reads with MiXCR anew, one entry per CDR3 protein. Of about 350,000 distinct CDR3 sequences in the sample, about 17% are singletons; the top ten hold roughly a fifth. This clonotype came up many times. Described time point: newly diagnosed GD, antithyroid drugs for less than 3 months. Construction of the TCR library relied on RNA isolated from PBMCs. The sample was also linked to a second study, of T cells in Graves' hyperthyroidism and ophthalmopathy.

This clonotype was sampled from a woman between 18 and 30 years old with Graves disease. Source: peripheral blood mononuclear cells (PBMCs), taken at new diagnosis, from a patient treated with antithyroid drugs.

The DNA of the CDR3 is TGTGCCAGCAGCTTAGGATTGGCGGGAGGCACCTACAATGAGCAGTTCTTC. Translation: CASSLGLAGGTYNEQFF. The J gene is TRBJ2-1, the V gene TRBV11-3; 8 nucleotides agree with TRBD2. CDR1 is SGHNT and CDR2 is YENEEA in the germline V gene. Losses at the gene ends were 1 base for V and 2 bases for J; bases not matched to a gene: 7. The CDR3 has 17 amino acids.